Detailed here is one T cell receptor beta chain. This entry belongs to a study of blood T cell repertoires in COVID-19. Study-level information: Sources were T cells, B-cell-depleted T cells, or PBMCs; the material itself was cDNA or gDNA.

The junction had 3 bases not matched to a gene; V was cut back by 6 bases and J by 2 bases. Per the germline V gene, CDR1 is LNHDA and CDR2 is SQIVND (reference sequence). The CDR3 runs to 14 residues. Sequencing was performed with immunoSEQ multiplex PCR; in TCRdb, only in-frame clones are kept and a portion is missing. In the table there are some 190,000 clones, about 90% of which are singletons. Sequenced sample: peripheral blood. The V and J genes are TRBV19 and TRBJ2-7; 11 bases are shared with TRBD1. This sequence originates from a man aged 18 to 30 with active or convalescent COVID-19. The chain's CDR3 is CASRGQGETYEQYF. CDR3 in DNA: TGTGCCAGTAGGGGACAGGGGGAAACCTACGAGCAGTACTTC.